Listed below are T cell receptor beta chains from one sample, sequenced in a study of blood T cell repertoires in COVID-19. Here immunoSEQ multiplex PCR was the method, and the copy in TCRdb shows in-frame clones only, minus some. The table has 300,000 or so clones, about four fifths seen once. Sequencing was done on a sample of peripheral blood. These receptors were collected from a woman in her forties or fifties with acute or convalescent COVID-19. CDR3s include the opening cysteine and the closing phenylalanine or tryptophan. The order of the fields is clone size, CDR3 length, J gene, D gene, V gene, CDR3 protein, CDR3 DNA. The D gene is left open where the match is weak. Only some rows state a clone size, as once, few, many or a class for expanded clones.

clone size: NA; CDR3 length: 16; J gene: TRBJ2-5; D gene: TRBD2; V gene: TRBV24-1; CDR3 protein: CATSDFTTGGTETQYF; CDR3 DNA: TGTGCCACCAGTGATTTCACCACGGGAGGGACAGAGACCCAGTACTTC
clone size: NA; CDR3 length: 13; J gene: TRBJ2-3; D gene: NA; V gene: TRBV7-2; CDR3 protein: CASSWRGQDTQYF; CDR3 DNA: TGTGCCAGCAGCTGGAGGGGGCAAGATACGCAGTATTTT
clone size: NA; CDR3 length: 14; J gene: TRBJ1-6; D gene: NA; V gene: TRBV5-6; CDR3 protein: CASSYTGSDSPLHF; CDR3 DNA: TGTGCCAGCAGTTACACAGGGAGTGATTCACCCCTCCACTTT
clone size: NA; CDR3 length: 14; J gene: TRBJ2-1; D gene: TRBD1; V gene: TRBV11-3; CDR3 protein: CASSSGGSYNEQFF; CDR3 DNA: TGTGCCAGCAGCTCAGGGGGCTCCTACAATGAGCAGTTCTTC
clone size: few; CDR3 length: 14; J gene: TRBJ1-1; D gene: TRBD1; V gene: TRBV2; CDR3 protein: CASSRDRGVSEAFF; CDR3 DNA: TGTGCCAGCAGTAGGGACAGGGGGGTGTCTGAAGCTTTCTTT
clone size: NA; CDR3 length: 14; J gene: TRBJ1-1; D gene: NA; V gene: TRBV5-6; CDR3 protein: CASSHQFAQGEAFF; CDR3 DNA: TGTGCCAGCAGCCACCAGTTCGCCCAGGGTGAGGCTTTCTTT
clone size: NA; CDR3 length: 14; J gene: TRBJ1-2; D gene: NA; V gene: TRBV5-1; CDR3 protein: CASSLDGGDYGYTF; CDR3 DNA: TGCGCCAGCAGCTTGGATGGGGGCGACTATGGCTACACCTTC
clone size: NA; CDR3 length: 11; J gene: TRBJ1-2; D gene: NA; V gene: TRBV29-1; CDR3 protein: CSVAGDYGYTF; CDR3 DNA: TGCAGCGTTGCAGGTGACTATGGCTACACCTTC
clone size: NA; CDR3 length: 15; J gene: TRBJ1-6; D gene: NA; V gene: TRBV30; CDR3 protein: CAWRPSPGSGSPLHF; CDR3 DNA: TGTGCCTGGAGACCCTCCCCGGGGTCAGGTTCACCCCTCCACTTT
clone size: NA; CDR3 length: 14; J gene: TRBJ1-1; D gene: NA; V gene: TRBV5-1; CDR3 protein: CASSLSQENTEAFF; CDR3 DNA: TGCGCCAGCAGCTTGAGTCAGGAGAACACTGAAGCTTTCTTT
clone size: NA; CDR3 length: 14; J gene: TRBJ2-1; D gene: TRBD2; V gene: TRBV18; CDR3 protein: CASSPAGGDNEQFF; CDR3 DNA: TGTGCCAGCTCACCAGCGGGAGGGGACAATGAGCAGTTCTTC
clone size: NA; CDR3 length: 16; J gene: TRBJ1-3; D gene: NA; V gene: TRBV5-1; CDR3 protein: CASSLAGISSGNTIYF; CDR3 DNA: TGCGCCAGCAGCTTGGCAGGGATTAGCTCTGGAAACACCATATATTTT
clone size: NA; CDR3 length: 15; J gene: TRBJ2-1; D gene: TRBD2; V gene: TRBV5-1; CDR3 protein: CASSLLSGPNNEQFF; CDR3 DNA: TGCGCCAGCAGCCTACTTAGCGGGCCTAACAATGAGCAGTTCTTC
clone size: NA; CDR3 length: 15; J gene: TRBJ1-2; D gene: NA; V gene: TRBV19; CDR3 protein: CASSIGPGGGYGYTF; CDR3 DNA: TGTGCCAGTAGTATTGGCCCTGGGGGCGGCTATGGCTACACCTTC
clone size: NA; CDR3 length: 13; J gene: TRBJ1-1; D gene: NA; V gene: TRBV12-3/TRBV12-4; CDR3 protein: CASMGGAHTEAFF; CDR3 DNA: TGTGCCTCCATGGGGGGGGCGCACACTGAAGCTTTCTTT
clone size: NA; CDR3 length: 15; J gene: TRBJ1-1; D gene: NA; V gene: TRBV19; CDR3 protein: CASSIVGGLNTEAFF; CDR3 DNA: TGTGCCAGTAGTATAGTTGGAGGGTTAAACACTGAAGCTTTCTTT
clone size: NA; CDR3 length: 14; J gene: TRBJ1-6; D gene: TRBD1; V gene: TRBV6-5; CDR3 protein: CASNGQGNNSPLHF; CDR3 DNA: TGTGCCAGCAACGGACAGGGGAACAATTCACCCCTCCACTTT
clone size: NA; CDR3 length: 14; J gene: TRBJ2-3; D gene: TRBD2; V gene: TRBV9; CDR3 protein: CASSVGSGRASQYF; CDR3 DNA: TGTGCCAGCAGCGTAGGTAGCGGGAGGGCCTCGCAGTATTTT